This T cell receptor (beta chain) came from a study of blood T cells in healthy people across ages. In germline, CDR1 is DFQATT, CDR2 SNEGSKA (reference sequence). After removal of 5 bases from V and 4 bases from J, the junction contained 7 bases not matched to a gene. CDR3 length equals 14 residues. Study-wide results and caveats: TCR beta diversity, measured per million T cells, fell in a roughly linear way with age. The study lacked donor CMV status, which possibly confounded expanded clonotype changes.

Primed by a sample-barcoded 5' primer and a J-beta primer mix, a second PCR proceeded for roughly 6 to 12 cycles. MiXCR, run by TCRdb on the 5' RACE reads, gives a single entry per CDR3 protein. In the table there are 1.5 million to 2 million distinct CDR3 sequences, around 48% of which are singletons. This clonotype was found a few times. Its antigen is still unknown. The origin of this receptor is a woman in her thirties or forties in good health. This chain joins TRBV20-1 and TRBJ2-3; 9 nucleotides line up with TRBD2. Input material: blood. The CDR3 reads CSALAGAASDTQYF. The CDR3 DNA is TGCAGTGCTTTAGCGGGGGCGGCATCAGATACGCAGTATTTT.